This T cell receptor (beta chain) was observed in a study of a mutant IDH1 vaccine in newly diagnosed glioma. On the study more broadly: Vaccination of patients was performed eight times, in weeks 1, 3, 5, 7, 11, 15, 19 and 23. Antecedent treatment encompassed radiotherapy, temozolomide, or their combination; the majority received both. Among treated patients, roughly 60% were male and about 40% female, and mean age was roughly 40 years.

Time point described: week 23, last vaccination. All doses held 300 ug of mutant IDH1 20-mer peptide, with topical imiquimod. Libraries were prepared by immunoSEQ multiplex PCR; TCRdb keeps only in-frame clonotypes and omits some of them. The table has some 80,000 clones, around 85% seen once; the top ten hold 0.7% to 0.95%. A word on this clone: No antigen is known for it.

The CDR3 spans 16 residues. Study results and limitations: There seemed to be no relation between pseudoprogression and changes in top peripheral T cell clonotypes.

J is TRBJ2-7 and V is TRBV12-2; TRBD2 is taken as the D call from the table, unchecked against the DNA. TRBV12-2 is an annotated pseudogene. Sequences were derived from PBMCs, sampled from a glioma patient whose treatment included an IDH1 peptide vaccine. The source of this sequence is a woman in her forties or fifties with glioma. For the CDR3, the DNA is TGTGCAAGTCGCTTAGCGAAGCGGTGGTCTTCCTACGAGCAGTACTTC. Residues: CASRLAKRWSSYEQYF.